The following is a T cell receptor (beta chain) sequence with its context. What it binds is unknown. This sample was included in a study of graft-versus-host responses after intestinal transplantation. About the study: Once they had received anti-thymocyte globulin induction, all recipients took tacrolimus and steroids for approximately 3 years. Study results and caveats: Among recipient marrow samples, GvH clones were found; some appeared first in ileum or blood. Graft-versus-host to host-versus-graft clonal ratios in allografts were high in patients with graft-donor T cell macrochimerism.

Sequenced by immunoSEQ multiplex PCR; TCRdb stores in-frame clones only, minus some. The sample has roughly 120,000 clones, roughly nine tenths seen once; the top ten hold roughly 0.24%. Germline V lookup: CDR1 KGHSH, CDR2 LQKENI. Trimming pared 2 bases from V and 4 bases from J, leaving 11 bases between. The CDR3 contains 15 residues. The origin of this receptor is a human donor who was the organ donor for an intestinal transplant. This specimen was unstimulated CD4+ T cells sorted from spleen or lymph node cells, taken before transplant. V gene TRBV18 combines with J gene TRBJ2-2, with D hard to call. DNA for the CDR3: TGTGCCAGCTCACCATCCCCGATCCCCACCGGGGAGCTGTTTTTT. It is translated as CASSPSPIPTGELFF. The entire variable domain, with the rest obtained from reference TRBV18 and TRBJ2-2, is as follows: NAGVMQNPRHLVRRRGQEARLRCSPMKGHSHVYWYRQLPEEGLKFMVYLQKENIIDESGMPKERFSAEFPKEGPSILRIQQVVRGDSAAYFCASSPSPIPTGELFFGEGSRLTVL.